The rows below give T cell receptor beta chains drawn from one sample of a study of T cell changes during pregnancy in multiple sclerosis. Profiled with immunoSEQ multiplex PCR; TCRdb holds only in-frame clones, not every one. The sample holds 65,000 to 85,000 clones, around 89% seen once. The source material was peripheral blood, sampled in the first trimester of pregnancy. The receptors originated from a female donor in good health, enrolled as a control in a pregnancy study. Each CDR3 is given with its conserved first and last residue. D genes are given only for firm matches. Size tells how often a clone was seen (once, few, many) or the class of an expanded clone, and some rows leave it out.

clone size	V gene	D gene	J gene	CDR3 DNA	CDR3 protein
.	TRBV5-1	.	TRBJ2-7	TGCGCCAGCAGCCCCCAGGGTCCCTACGAGCAGTACTTC	CASSPQGPYEQYF
once	TRBV18	TRBD1	TRBJ2-1	TGTGCCAGCTCACCACGGGCAGGGGGCACGAATGAGCAGTTCTTC	CASSPRAGGTNEQFF
.	TRBV2	TRBD1	TRBJ2-5	TGTGCCAGCAGAGCCCGGACAGGGGCACCCCAAGAGACCCAGTACTTC	CASRARTGAPQETQYF
.	TRBV7-2	.	TRBJ1-3	TGTGCCAGCAGCATTAGACTCTCTGGAAACACCATATATTTT	CASSIRLSGNTIYF
.	TRBV19	.	TRBJ2-7	TGTGCCAGTAGTATCTCTACAGGTCAGGGCTACGAGCAGTACTTC	CASSISTGQGYEQYF
.	TRBV5-6	TRBD2	TRBJ2-2	TGTGCCAGCAGCTTGGGCCTAGCGGGACCTAACACCGGGGAGCTGTTTTTT	CASSLGLAGPNTGELFF
.	TRBV6-6	.	TRBJ2-2	TGTGCCAGCAGTCCCCGTGGCGGCGGGGAGCTGTTTTTT	CASSPRGGGELFF
once	TRBV6-5	TRBD1	TRBJ1-2	TGTGCCAGCAGTTATACAGGGGACGGCTACACCTTC	CASSYTGDGYTF
.	TRBV11-3	TRBD2	TRBJ2-1	TGTGCCAGCAGCTTACGTCTAGCGGGAGTTCAGGAGCAGTTCTTC	CASSLRLAGVQEQFF
.	TRBV6-4	TRBD2	TRBJ2-5	TGTGCCAGCAGTGTAACTAGCGGGGGCCAAGAGACCCAGTACTTC	CASSVTSGGQETQYF
few	TRBV25-1	.	TRBJ2-7	TGTGCCAGCAGTAAGGAAGGAGCGGTGTACGAGCAGTACTTC	CASSKEGAVYEQYF
.	TRBV11-2	.	TRBJ1-6	TGTGCCAGCAGCTTAAGCGTATATAATTCACCCCTCCACTTT	CASSLSVYNSPLHF
.	TRBV5-1	.	TRBJ2-7	TGCGCCAGCAGACATAACGATAACGAGCAGTACTTC	CASRHNDNEQYF
.	TRBV14	.	TRBJ2-2	TGTGCCAGCAGCCAAGTCCGCGGCGGGGAGCTGTTTTTT	CASSQVRGGELFF
.	TRBV21-1	.	TRBJ1-4	TGTGCCAGCAGCAAACGAGGGACAGGGCACCAGCGGGGCGAAAAACTGTTTTTT	CASSKRGTGHQRGEKLFF
once	TRBV19	TRBD2	TRBJ2-1	TGTGCCAGTAGTACGGGACTAGCGGGGGATGCGTTCTTC	CASSTGLAGDAFF
.	TRBV6-5	TRBD2	TRBJ2-2	TGTGCCAGCAGATACCGGGAGGCAACCGGGGAGCTGTTTTTT	CASRYREATGELFF
.	TRBV15	TRBD1	TRBJ2-4	TGTGCCACCAGCAGAGATCGGGACAGAAGGAACATTCAGTACTTC	CATSRDRDRRNIQYF
.	TRBV27	.	TRBJ1-3	TGTGCCAGCAGCGCGGCGGCGGGAAACACCATATATTTT	CASSAAAGNTIYF
.	TRBV2	TRBD2	TRBJ2-3	TGTGCCAGCAGTTTTAGCGGGGGGACAGATACGCAGTATTTT	CASSFSGGTDTQYF
once	TRBV5-1	.	TRBJ1-3	TGCGCCAGCAGCCAGACTCGAGGGACTGAGGTCTCTGGAAACACCATATATTTT	CASSQTRGTEVSGNTIYF
.	TRBV6-5	.	TRBJ1-3	TGTGCCAGCAGTCCCCGGCGGTCAAACACCATATATTTT	CASSPRRSNTIYF
.	TRBV18	TRBD1	TRBJ1-2	TGTGCCAGCTCACCCGGGACAGGGAACCTCTATGGCTACACCTTC	CASSPGTGNLYGYTF
.	TRBV28	.	TRBJ1-4	TGTGCCAGCAGTGCTCTCGGCCGGGGGGGAATTCGTAATGAAAAACTGTTTTTT	CASSALGRGGIRNEKLFF
.	TRBV7-6	TRBD1	TRBJ1-2	TGTGCCAGCAGCTCAAGACAGGGGGATGGCTACACCTTC	CASSSRQGDGYTF
.	TRBV15	TRBD1	TRBJ2-7	TGTGCCACCAGCAGAGATCGAACAGGGGGCATCGACGAGCAGTACTTC	CATSRDRTGGIDEQYF
.	TRBV19	.	TRBJ1-4	TGTGCCACCTCCCTTGGGCTATCTAATGAAAAACTGTTTTTT	CATSLGLSNEKLFF
.	TRBV18	.	TRBJ1-1	TGTGCCAGCTCACCACTTGAAACGCCGACGGGGGGCACTGAAGCTTTCTTT	CASSPLETPTGGTEAFF
.	TRBV7-9	TRBD1	TRBJ2-7	TGTGCCAGCAGCTTTATGCAGGGGGCATTGAGGGAGCAGTACTTC	CASSFMQGALREQYF
few	TRBV5-1	.	TRBJ1-4	TGCGCCAGCAGCGAAGACAGTGGGGAAAAACTGTTTTTT	CASSEDSGEKLFF
.	TRBV19	TRBD2	TRBJ2-3	TGTGCCAGTCTGCCGGCGGGGGGGCGCGATACGCAGTATTTT	CASLPAGGRDTQYF
.	TRBV29-1	TRBD1	TRBJ1-3	TGCAGCGTTGGACAGGGAGCTGGAAACACCATATATTTT	CSVGQGAGNTIYF
.	TRBV10-3	.	TRBJ1-3	TGTGCCATCAGTGAGATCGGTGGAAACACCATATATTTT	CAISEIGGNTIYF
.	TRBV15	TRBD2	TRBJ2-5	TGTGCCACCAGCAGAGATAAAGCAGCGGGGGAGGGGGAGACCCAGTACTTC	CATSRDKAAGEGETQYF
.	TRBV27	TRBD1	TRBJ1-6	TGTGCCAGCAGTCCCGGACAGGGGGCGTCCTATAATTCACCCCTCCACTTT	CASSPGQGASYNSPLHF
once	TRBV7-9	.	TRBJ2-5	TGTGCCAGCAGCTCAACGACAGGACAAGAGACCCAGTACTTC	CASSSTTGQETQYF
.	TRBV20-1	.	TRBJ2-5	TGCAGTGGGGCAGCTCAAGAGACCCAGTACTTC	CSGAAQETQYF
once	TRBV19	.	TRBJ1-1	TGTGCCAGTAGCCAGCGAGGGGGGGGGAACACTGAAGCTTTCTTT	CASSQRGGGNTEAFF
once	TRBV7-2	.	TRBJ1-3	TGTGCCAGCAGCCGGCAGCGTGGAAACACCATATATTTT	CASSRQRGNTIYF
.	TRBV7-9	.	TRBJ2-7	TGTGCCAGCAGCCCTGACAAGAACCTTTACGAGCAGTACTTC	CASSPDKNLYEQYF
.	TRBV5-8	TRBD1	TRBJ1-4	TGTGCCAGCAGCTTGCTTCCAGGGGGCGCCGGTGAAAAACTGTTTTTT	CASSLLPGGAGEKLFF
.	TRBV7-9	.	TRBJ1-4	TGTGCCAGCAGCTCAGGCGCATCAACTAATGAAAAACTGTTTTTT	CASSSGASTNEKLFF
.	TRBV6-5	TRBD1	TRBJ2-5	TGTGCCAGCAGTGTGAACAGGGGATCGGGAGAGACCCAGTACTTC	CASSVNRGSGETQYF
.	TRBV4-1	TRBD2	TRBJ2-7	TGCGCCAGCAGCCAGGGGCCCCAGGGACTAGCCTACGAGCAGTACTTC	CASSQGPQGLAYEQYF
.	TRBV15	TRBD1	TRBJ1-1	TGTGCCACCACCTGGAGGACAGGGCAGACTGAAGCTTTCTTT	CATTWRTGQTEAFF
.	TRBV2	.	TRBJ2-7	TGTGCCAGCAGTGCTACAGGGTCCCACGAGCAGTACTTC	CASSATGSHEQYF
.	TRBV19	TRBD1	TRBJ1-5	TGTGCCAGTAGTTTGGGACAGGTTCAGCCCCAGCATTTT	CASSLGQVQPQHF
.	TRBV7-8	TRBD1	TRBJ2-7	TGTGCCAGCAGCCCGCGACAGGGCTCCTACGAGCAGTACTTC	CASSPRQGSYEQYF
.	TRBV6-6	.	TRBJ1-1	TGTGCCAGCAGTTACTCGAGAGGGCTGAACACTGAAGCTTTCTTT	CASSYSRGLNTEAFF
.	TRBV6-1	TRBD1	TRBJ2-1	TGTGCCAGCAGTGTTAACTGGTCAGGGGGACGGAATGAGCAGTTCTTC	CASSVNWSGGRNEQFF
.	TRBV18	.	TRBJ1-1	TGTGCCAGCTCACCAAGCGGGGTCTACACTGAAGCTTTCTTT	CASSPSGVYTEAFF
.	TRBV7-2	TRBD1	TRBJ1-1	TGTGCCAGCTCCCGGGACAGCAGCATGAACACTGAAGCTTTCTTT	CASSRDSSMNTEAFF
once	TRBV4-1	.	TRBJ1-3	TGCGCCAGCAGCCCCTACCTAGCAGGGGCGGGAAACACCATATATTTT	CASSPYLAGAGNTIYF
.	TRBV10-1	.	TRBJ2-2	TGCGCCAGCAAGCAGGGGGGCACCGGGGAGCTGTTTTTT	CASKQGGTGELFF
.	TRBV4-2	.	TRBJ1-2	TGTGCCAGCAGCCAAGTTATTGAGCGTGGCTACACCTTC	CASSQVIERGYTF